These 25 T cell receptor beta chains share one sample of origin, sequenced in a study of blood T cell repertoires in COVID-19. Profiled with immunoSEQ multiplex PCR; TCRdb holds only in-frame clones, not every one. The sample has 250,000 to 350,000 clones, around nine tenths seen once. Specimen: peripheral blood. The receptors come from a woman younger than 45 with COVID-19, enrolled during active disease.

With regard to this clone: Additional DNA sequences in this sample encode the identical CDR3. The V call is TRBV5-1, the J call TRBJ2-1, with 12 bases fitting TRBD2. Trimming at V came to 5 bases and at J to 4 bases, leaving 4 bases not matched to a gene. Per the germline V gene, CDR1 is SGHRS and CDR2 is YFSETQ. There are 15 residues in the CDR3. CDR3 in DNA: TGCGCCAGCAGTCCCGGGACTAGCGGGTACAATGAGCAGTTCTTC. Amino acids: CASSPGTSGYNEQFF.

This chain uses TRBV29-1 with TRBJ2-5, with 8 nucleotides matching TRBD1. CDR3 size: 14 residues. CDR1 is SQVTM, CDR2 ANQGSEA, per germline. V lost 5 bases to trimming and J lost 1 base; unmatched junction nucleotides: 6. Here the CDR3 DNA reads TGCAGCGTTTATTGGACAGGGCTCCAAGAGACCCAGTACTTC. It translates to CSVYWTGLQETQYF.

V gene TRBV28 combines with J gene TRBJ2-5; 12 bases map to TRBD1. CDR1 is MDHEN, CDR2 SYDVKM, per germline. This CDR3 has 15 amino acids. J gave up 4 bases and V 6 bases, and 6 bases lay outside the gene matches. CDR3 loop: CASRSRDRGLETQYF. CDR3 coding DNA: TGTGCCAGCAGATCCCGGGACAGGGGGCTAGAGACCCAGTACTTC.

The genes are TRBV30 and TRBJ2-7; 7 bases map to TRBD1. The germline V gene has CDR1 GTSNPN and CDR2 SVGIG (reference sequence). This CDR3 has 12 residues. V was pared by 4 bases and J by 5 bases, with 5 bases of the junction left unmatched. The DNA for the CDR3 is TGTGCCTGGACTCAAGGGGGCGACGAGCAGTACTTC. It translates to CAWTQGGDEQYF. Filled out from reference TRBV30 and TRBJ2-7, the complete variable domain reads SQTIHQWPATLVQPVGSPLSLECTVEGTSNPNLYWYRQAAGRGLQLLFYSVGIGQISSEVPQNLSASRPQDRQFILSSKKLLLSDSGFYLCAWTQGGDEQYFGPGTRLTVT.

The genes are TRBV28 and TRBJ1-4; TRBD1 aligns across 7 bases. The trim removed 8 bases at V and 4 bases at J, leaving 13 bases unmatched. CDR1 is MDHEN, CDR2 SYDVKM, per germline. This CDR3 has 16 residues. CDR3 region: CASVGATGKGNEKLFF. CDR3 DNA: TGTGCCAGCGTGGGCGCGACAGGGAAGGGTAATGAAAAACTGTTTTTT.

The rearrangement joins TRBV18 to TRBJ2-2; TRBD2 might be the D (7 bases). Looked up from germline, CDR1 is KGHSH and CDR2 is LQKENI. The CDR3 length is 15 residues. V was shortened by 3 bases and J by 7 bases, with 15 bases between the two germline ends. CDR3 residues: CASSPLPGEGGELFF. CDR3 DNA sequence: TGTGCCAGCTCACCCCTGCCAGGGGAGGGCGGGGAGCTGTTTTTT.

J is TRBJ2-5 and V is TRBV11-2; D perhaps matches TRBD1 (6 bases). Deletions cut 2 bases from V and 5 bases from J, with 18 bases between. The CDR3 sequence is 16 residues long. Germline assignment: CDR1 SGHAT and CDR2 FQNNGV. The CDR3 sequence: CASSLLGGGPLETQYF. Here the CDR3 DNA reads TGTGCCAGCAGCTTACTGGGTGGGGGCCCTCTGGAGACCCAGTACTTC.

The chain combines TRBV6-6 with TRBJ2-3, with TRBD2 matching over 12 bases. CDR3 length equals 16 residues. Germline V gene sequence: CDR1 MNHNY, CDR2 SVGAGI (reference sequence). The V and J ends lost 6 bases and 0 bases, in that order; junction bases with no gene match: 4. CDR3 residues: CASSPTSGSSTDTQYF. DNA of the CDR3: TGTGCCAGCAGCCCGACTAGCGGGAGTAGCACAGATACGCAGTATTTT.

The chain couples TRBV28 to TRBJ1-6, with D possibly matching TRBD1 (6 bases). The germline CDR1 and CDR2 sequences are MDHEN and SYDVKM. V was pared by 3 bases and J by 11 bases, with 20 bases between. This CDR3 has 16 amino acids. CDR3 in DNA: TGTGCCAGCAGTTTTCGGAAGGGGGGGCTTAGGGCACCCCTCCACTTT. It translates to CASSFRKGGLRAPLHF.

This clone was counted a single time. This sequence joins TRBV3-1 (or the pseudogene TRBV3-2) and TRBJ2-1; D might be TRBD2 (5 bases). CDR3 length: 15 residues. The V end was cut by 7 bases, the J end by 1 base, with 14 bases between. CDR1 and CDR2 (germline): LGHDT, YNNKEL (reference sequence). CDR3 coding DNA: TGTGCCAGCACCTCAGAGGGTAGTTCCTACAATGAGCAGTTCTTC. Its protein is CASTSEGSSYNEQFF.

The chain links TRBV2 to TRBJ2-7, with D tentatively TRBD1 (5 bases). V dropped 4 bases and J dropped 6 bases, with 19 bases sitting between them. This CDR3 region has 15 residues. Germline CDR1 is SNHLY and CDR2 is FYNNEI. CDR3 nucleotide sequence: TGTGCCAGCAGTGTCGCAACAGGCCTGCTACGCGAGCAGTACTTC. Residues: CASSVATGLLREQYF.

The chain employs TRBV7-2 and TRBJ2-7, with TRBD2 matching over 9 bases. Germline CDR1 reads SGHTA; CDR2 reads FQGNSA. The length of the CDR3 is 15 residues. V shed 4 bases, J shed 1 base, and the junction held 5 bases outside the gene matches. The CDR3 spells CASSWAGGPSYEQYF. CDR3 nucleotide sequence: TGTGCCAGCAGCTGGGCGGGAGGGCCGTCCTACGAGCAGTACTTC.

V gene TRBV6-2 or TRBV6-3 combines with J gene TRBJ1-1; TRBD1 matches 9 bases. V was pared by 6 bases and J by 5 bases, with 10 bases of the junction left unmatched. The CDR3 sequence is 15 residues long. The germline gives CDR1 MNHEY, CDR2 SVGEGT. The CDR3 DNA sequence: TGTGCCAGCAGCTTACCGGGACAGGGAAAAACTGAAGCTTTCTTT. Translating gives CASSLPGQGKTEAFF.

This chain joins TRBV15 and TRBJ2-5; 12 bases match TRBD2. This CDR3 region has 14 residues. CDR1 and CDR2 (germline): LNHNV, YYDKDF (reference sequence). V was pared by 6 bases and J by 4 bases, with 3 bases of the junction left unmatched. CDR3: CATRSGLAGETQYF. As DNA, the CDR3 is TGTGCCACCAGGTCGGGACTAGCGGGAGAGACCCAGTACTTC.

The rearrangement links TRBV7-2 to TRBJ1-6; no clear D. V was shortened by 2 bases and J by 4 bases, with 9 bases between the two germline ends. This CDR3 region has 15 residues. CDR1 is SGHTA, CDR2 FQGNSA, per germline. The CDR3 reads CASSLSGGYNSPLHF. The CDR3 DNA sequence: TGTGCCAGCAGCTTAAGCGGTGGATATAATTCACCCCTCCACTTT.

This CDR3 is CAVQGYSNQPQHF. The CDR3 DNA reads TGTGCCGTTCAGGGTTATAGCAATCAGCCCCAGCATTTT. This rearrangement joins TRBV6-6 to TRBJ1-5; weak D call: TRBD1 (5 bases). This CDR3 is built from 13 residues. Per the germline V gene, CDR1 is MNHNY and CDR2 is SVGAGI (reference sequence). The V and J ends lost 11 bases and 0 bases respectively, with 11 bases between them.

In DNA, the CDR3 is TGTGCCAGCAGCTTAACGGGGGAGGGAGGCTACGAGCAGTACTTC. This translates into CASSLTGEGGYEQYF. The chain is built from TRBV7-3 and TRBJ2-7, with 7 bases fitting TRBD2. The CDR3 sequence is 15 residues long. Germline trimming cut 0 bases from V and 3 bases from J; bases unmatched to any gene: 5. Per germline, CDR1 SGHTA and CDR2 FQGTGA.

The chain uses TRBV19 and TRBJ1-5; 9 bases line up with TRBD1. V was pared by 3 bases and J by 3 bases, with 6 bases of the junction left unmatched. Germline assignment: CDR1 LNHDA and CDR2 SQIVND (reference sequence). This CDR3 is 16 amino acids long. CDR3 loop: CASSMGTGRNNQPQHF. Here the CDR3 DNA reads TGTGCCAGTAGTATGGGGACAGGGAGAAACAATCAGCCCCAGCATTTT.

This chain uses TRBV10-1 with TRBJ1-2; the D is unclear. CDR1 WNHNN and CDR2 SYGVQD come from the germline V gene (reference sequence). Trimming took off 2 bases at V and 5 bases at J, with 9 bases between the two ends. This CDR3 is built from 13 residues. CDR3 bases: TGCGCCAGCAGTGAGGCCCCGGGGTATGGCTACACCTTC. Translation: CASSEAPGYGYTF.

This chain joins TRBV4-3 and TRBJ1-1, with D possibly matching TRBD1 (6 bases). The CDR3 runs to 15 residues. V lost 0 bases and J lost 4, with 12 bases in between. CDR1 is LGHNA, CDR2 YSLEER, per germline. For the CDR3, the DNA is TGCGCCAGCAGCCAAGATAGGGGGTCTCTCACTGAAGCTTTCTTT. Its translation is CASSQDRGSLTEAFF.

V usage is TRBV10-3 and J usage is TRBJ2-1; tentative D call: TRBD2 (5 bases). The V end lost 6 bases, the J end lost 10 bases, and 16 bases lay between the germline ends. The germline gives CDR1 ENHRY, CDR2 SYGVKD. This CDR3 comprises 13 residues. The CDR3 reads CAISVGREREQFF. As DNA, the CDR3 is TGTGCCATCAGCGTCGGACGGGAACGGGAGCAGTTCTTC.

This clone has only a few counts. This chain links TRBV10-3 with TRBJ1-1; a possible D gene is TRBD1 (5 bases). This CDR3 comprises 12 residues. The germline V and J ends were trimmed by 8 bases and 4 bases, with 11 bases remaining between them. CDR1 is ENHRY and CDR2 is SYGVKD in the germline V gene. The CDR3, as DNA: TGTGCCATCCGACAGTCGACCACTGAAGCTTTCTTT. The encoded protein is CAIRQSTTEAFF.

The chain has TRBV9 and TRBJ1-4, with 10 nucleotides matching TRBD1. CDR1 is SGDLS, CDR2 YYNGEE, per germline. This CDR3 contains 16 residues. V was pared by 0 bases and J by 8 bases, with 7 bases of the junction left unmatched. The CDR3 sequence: CASSVGVGQGTEKLFF. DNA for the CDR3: TGTGCCAGCAGCGTAGGGGTGGGACAGGGGACCGAAAAACTGTTTTTT.

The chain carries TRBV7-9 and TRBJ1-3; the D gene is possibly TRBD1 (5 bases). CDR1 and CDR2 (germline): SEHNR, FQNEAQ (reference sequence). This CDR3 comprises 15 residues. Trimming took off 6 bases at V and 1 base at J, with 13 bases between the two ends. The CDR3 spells CASRPLGGSGNTIYF. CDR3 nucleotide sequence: TGTGCCAGCAGGCCTCTGGGGGGATCTGGAAACACCATATATTTT.

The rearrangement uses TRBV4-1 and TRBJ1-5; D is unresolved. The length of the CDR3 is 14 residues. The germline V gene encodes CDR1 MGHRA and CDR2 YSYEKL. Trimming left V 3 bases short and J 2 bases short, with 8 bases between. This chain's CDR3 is CASSQFEGNQPQHF. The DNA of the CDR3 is TGCGCCAGCAGCCAGTTCGAGGGCAATCAGCCCCAGCATTTT.